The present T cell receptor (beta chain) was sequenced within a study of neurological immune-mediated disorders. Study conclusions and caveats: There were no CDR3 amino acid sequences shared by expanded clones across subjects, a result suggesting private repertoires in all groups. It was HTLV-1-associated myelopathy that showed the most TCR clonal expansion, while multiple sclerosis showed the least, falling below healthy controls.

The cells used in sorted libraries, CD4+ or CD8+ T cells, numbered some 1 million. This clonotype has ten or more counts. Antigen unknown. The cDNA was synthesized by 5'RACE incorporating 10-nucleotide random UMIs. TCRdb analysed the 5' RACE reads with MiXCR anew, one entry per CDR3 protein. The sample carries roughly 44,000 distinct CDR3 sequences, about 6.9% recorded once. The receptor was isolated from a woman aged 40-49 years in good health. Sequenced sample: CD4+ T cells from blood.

This CDR3 is CSASLGQGRTGELFF. CDR3 bases: TGCAGTGCTAGTCTCGGACAGGGAAGAACCGGGGAGCTGTTTTTT. V is TRBV20-1 and J is TRBJ2-2, with TRBD1 matching over 8 bases. Unmatched junction bases numbered 8, after V lost 3 bases and J lost 5 bases. The CDR3 spans 15 residues. Germline V lookup: CDR1 DFQATT, CDR2 SNEGSKA (reference sequence).